The source of this T cell receptor (beta chain) is a study of response to subunit inactivated influenza vaccine. Study-wide findings and caveats: Researchers suggested that each seasonal influenza vaccination recruits few new T cells.

Using its own MiXCR run on the RT-PCR reads, TCRdb lists one record per CDR3 protein. There are about 520,000 distinct CDR3 sequences in the sample; over 25% occur only once, and 1.9% lies in the top ten. V was shortened by 0 bases and J by 0 bases, with 9 bases between the two germline ends. Germline CDR1 and CDR2: LGHNA and YSLEER. This CDR3 is built from 15 residues. Concerning this clonotype itself: Antigen specificity is unknown.

The chain joins TRBV4-3 to TRBJ2-7; D remains unclear. The input for sequencing was CD4+ T cells sorted from PBMCs, taken about 5 days after vaccination. The receptor comes from a man between 50 and 59 years old who received an inactivated influenza vaccine. The DNA of the CDR3 is TGCGCCAGCAGCCAAGAGGTTGGTTACTCCTACGAGCAGTACTTC. This codes for CASSQEVGYSYEQYF.